This T cell receptor beta chain was found in a study of identifying expanded T cells in peripheral blood. Findings of the study overall: Technical replicates showed around 1.2 changed clones; roughly two weeks 15 to 20; four weeks 19.

In the case of this clone: Its antigen remains unknown.

Sequencing used immunoSEQ multiplex PCR; TCRdb keeps in-frame clones, though not all of them. The data hold approximately 100,000 clones, with more than 70% observed a single time. The source material was blood. The TCR was taken from a person aged 18-69 years in good health.

In DNA form, the CDR3 reads TGTGCCAGCAGCCTAGGCGGGAGCCTAAGCTACGAGCAGTACTTC. As protein: CASSLGGSLSYEQYF. The rearrangement links TRBV7-2 to TRBJ2-7; TRBD2 matches at 7 bases. The CDR3 runs to 15 residues. J lost 3 bases, V lost 5 bases, and 10 bases had no gene match. CDR1 is SGHTA and CDR2 is FQGNSA in the germline V gene.